A selection of T cell receptor beta chains follows, all from one sample in a study of shared clonotypes between healthy human individuals. Sequencing used immunoSEQ multiplex PCR; TCRdb keeps in-frame clones, though not all of them. The sample lists about 2 million clones; 95% were seen once. Material for sequencing was naive CD4+ T cells sorted from blood. These receptors were collected from a man aged 18 to 29 in good health. CDR3s include the opening cysteine and the closing phenylalanine or tryptophan. D genes are given only for firm matches. Only some rows state a clone size, as once, few, many or a class for expanded clones.

d_gene	abundance	v_gene	j_gene	CDR3nt	CDR3aa
TRBD2	-	TRBV10-3	TRBJ2-1	TGTGCCACGCTGGGGACTAGCGGGAATTATGAGCAGTTCTTC	CATLGTSGNYEQFF
-	-	TRBV20-1	TRBJ2-5	TGCAGTGCTCTGGAAGAGACCCAGTACTTC	CSALEETQYF
-	-	TRBV7-9	TRBJ1-1	TGTGCCAGCAGCTTAGGAGGACAGAACACTGAAGCTTTCTTT	CASSLGGQNTEAFF
TRBD2	-	TRBV6-6	TRBJ2-7	TGTGCCAGCAGCTCGGGGAGGGCCTCCTACGAGCAGTACTTC	CASSSGRASYEQYF
-	-	TRBV7-8	TRBJ2-5	TGTGCCAGCAGCTTAAATAGAGAGACCCAGTACTTC	CASSLNRETQYF
-	-	TRBV18	TRBJ1-1	TGTGCCAGCTCACCATCGGACGAAGCTTTCTTT	CASSPSDEAFF
TRBD1	-	TRBV5-6	TRBJ1-5	TGTGCCAGCAGCCGAGAGGGGACAGGGTCCAATCAGCCCCAGCATTTT	CASSREGTGSNQPQHF
TRBD2	-	TRBV6-6	TRBJ2-1	TGTGCCAGCTCGGTACTAGCGTATAACAATGAGCAGTTCTTC	CASSVLAYNNEQFF
-	-	TRBV7-3	TRBJ2-2	TGTGCCAGCAGCCCGCGGGGCGGGATCACCCCCACCGGGGAGCTGTTTTTT	CASSPRGGITPTGELFF
-	-	TRBV2	TRBJ2-2	TGTGCCAGCAACCGGGACGGAAACACCGGGGAGCTGTTTTTT	CASNRDGNTGELFF
TRBD2	-	TRBV6-5	TRBJ2-1	TGTGCCAGCAGGGTGACTAGCGGGGCATACAATGAGCAGTTCTTC	CASRVTSGAYNEQFF
-	-	TRBV5-4	TRBJ2-5	TGTGCCAGCAGCCTGGACCGGTACCAAGAGACCCAGTACTTC	CASSLDRYQETQYF
-	-	TRBV30	TRBJ2-5	TGTGCCTGGAGTGGACTATCCCAAGAGACCCAGTACTTC	CAWSGLSQETQYF
TRBD1	-	TRBV18	TRBJ2-2	TGTGCCAGCTCATCCATCGCAGGGGGAAGGACCGGGGAGCTGTTTTTT	CASSSIAGGRTGELFF
-	-	TRBV18	TRBJ1-6	TGTGCCAGCTCACCCTCGACCGGGGGCAGACCGAATTCACCCCTCCACTTT	CASSPSTGGRPNSPLHF
-	once	TRBV9	TRBJ1-1	TGTGCCAGCAGCCCCACGGGGAACACTGAAGCTTTCTTT	CASSPTGNTEAFF
-	once	TRBV10-1	TRBJ1-6	TGCGCCAGCAGCAGGACAGCCAATTCACCCCTCCACTTT	CASSRTANSPLHF
-	-	TRBV7-2	TRBJ1-4	TGTGCCAGCTCCCAAGTAGTGGGCGCAGGAAAACTGTTTTTT	CASSQVVGAGKLFF
TRBD2	-	TRBV4-3	TRBJ2-3	TGCGCCAGCAGCCAAGACACTAGCGGGATTGCAGATACGCAGTATTTT	CASSQDTSGIADTQYF
TRBD1	-	TRBV2	TRBJ1-6	TGTGCCAGCAGCGTCGACAGGGCGAATAATTCACCCCTCCACTTT	CASSVDRANNSPLHF
TRBD2	-	TRBV6-4	TRBJ2-1	TGTGCCAGCAGTGAGTCTCCGGGACTAGCGGGAGTCAATGAGCAGTTCTTC	CASSESPGLAGVNEQFF
TRBD1	-	TRBV27	TRBJ2-3	TGTGCCAGCAGTTTATCCTCTTCCCGACAGGGCCATACGCAGTATTTT	CASSLSSSRQGHTQYF
-	-	TRBV9	TRBJ2-5	TGTGCCAGCAGCGGTAGGGGTGTGGAGACCCAGTACTTC	CASSGRGVETQYF
-	-	TRBV18	TRBJ2-2	TGTGCCAGCTCCCGGTCGTGGGGGAACACCGGGGAGCTGTTTTTT	CASSRSWGNTGELFF
TRBD1	-	TRBV10-3	TRBJ1-1	TGTGCCATCAGGTTGGGACAGATGAACACTGAAGCTTTCTTT	CAIRLGQMNTEAFF
TRBD1	-	TRBV5-5	TRBJ1-6	TGTGCCAGCAGCCCCGGACAGGAGTCTTGGTCACCCCTCCACTTT	CASSPGQESWSPLHF
TRBD1	-	TRBV5-4	TRBJ2-7	TGTGCCAGCAGCCCAACCGCCCGTGGGACAGGGGGCGGCGAGCAGTACTTC	CASSPTARGTGGGEQYF
TRBD1	-	TRBV28	TRBJ2-1	TGTGCCAGCAGTTTACCCGCCCGGGACAGGGGTCGCTCCTACAATGAGCAGTTCTTC	CASSLPARDRGRSYNEQFF
TRBD2	few	TRBV6-5	TRBJ2-7	TGTGCCAGCAGTCCTAGCGGGGGGGTCTACGAGCAGTACTTC	CASSPSGGVYEQYF
-	-	TRBV30	TRBJ2-1	TGTGCCTGGAGCCCCACGGCCCCAGCCCTTCTGTTCTTC	CAWSPTAPALLFF
-	-	TRBV27	TRBJ2-5	TGTGCCAGCAGTTTCGAGCGATCGGCTAAGACCCAGTACTTC	CASSFERSAKTQYF
-	-	TRBV9	TRBJ2-7	TGTGCCAGCAGCGCCACCCGGGCCCGAGGGAGCGAGCAGTACTTC	CASSATRARGSEQYF
-	-	TRBV2	TRBJ2-6	TGTGCCAGCAGTGAGGACGTAACTGGGGCCAACGTCCTGACTTTC	CASSEDVTGANVLTF
-	-	TRBV11-2	TRBJ1-2	TGTGCCAGCAGCACCACGGGGTTTGTTGGCTACACCTTC	CASSTTGFVGYTF
TRBD1	once	TRBV7-2	TRBJ2-1	TGTGCAGAAGGGGACAGGAATTCCAATGAGCAGTTCTTC	CAEGDRNSNEQFF
-	-	TRBV18	TRBJ1-1	TGTGCCAGCTCACCGGTTGCCAGCTCCGGGAGCGCTGAAGCTTTCTTT	CASSPVASSGSAEAFF
-	-	TRBV5-1	TRBJ1-2	TGCGCCAGCAGCTTGGTAGGCAAAGGGGATGGCTACACCTTC	CASSLVGKGDGYTF